The clone carrying this TCR beta chain was counted at least ten times. The data derive from a study of regulatory T cells in long-lasting Graves disease. Described time point: newly diagnosed GD, antithyroid drugs for less than 3 months. RNA isolated from PBMCs was used to make the TCR library. Sequencing libraries for TCR beta were prepared with iRepertoire HTBI primers and Arm-PCR of CDR3 regions. TCRdb reprocessed the multiplex PCR reads with MiXCR, giving one entry per CDR3 protein. The top ten hold around a fifth of the sample, which has more than 300,000 distinct CDR3 sequences, around a sixth seen once. The germline gives CDR1 SNHLY, CDR2 FYNNEI. The CDR3 is made up of 13 amino acids. The V end was cut by 7 bases, the J end by 6 bases, with 15 bases between.

The receptor comes from a female donor with Graves disease. The starting material was peripheral blood mononuclear cells (PBMCs), obtained at new diagnosis, from a patient treated with antithyroid drugs. The chain recombines TRBV2 with TRBJ1-2, with no clear D. The CDR3 reads CASTERVRHGYTF. CDR3 sequence (DNA): TGTGCCAGCACGGAAAGGGTCCGACATGGCTACACCTTC.